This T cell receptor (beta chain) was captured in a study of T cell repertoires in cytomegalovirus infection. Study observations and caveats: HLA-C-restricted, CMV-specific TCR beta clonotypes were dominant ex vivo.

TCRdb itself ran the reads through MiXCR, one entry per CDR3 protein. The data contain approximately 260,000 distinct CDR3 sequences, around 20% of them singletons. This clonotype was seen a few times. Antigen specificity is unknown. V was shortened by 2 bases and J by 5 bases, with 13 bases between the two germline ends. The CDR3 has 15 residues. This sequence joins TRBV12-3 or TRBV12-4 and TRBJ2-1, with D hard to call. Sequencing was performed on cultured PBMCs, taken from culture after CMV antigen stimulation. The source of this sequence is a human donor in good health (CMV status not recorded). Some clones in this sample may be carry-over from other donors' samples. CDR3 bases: TGTGCCAGCAGTTTATCGCGGTTACTAAACAATGAGCAGTTCTTC. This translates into CASSLSRLLNNEQFF.